The 30 T cell receptor beta chains below were found in one sample sequenced in a study of cytomegalovirus exposure and HLA in healthy donors. Profiling relied on immunoSEQ multiplex PCR, and the TCRdb table lists in-frame clones only, not all of them. The data contain 120,000 or so clones, about 85% of them singletons. The sample was PBMCs. The receptors here all came from a woman in her thirties in good health and CMV-seronegative.

The chain links TRBV7-3 to TRBJ2-2; perhaps TRBD1 as D (5 bases). Germline loops: CDR1 SGHTA, CDR2 FQGTGA. V lost 1 base and J 7 bases, leaving 10 bases between the germline ends. CDR3 size: 14 residues. CDR3 in DNA: TGTGCCAGCAGCTTAAGCAGGGAACACGGGGAGCTGTTTTTT. This encodes CASSLSREHGELFF.

This chain joins TRBV6-1 and TRBJ1-5, with a possible D match to TRBD1 (5 bases). This CDR3 comprises 14 residues. Germline V lookup: CDR1 MNHNS, CDR2 SASEGT. Trimming removed 4 bases at V and 3 bases at J, with 10 bases between. The DNA for the CDR3 is TGTGCCAGCAGTGGGGGACTGTTCAATCAGCCCCAGCATTTT. Its translation is CASSGGLFNQPQHF.

The CDR3 DNA reads as TGTGCCAGCAGCCAAACAGGGGCGCTTTCTAACTATGGCTACACCTTC. As protein: CASSQTGALSNYGYTF. V gene TRBV4-2 combines with J gene TRBJ1-2, with 7 bases fitting TRBD1. Trimming removed 2 bases from V and 0 bases from J; junction bases left unmatched: 6. This CDR3 contains 16 residues. The germline CDR1 and CDR2 sequences are LGHNA and YNFKEQ.

The CDR3 sequence: CASSETSGGEKYF. The CDR3 nucleotides are TGCGCCAGCAGTGAGACTAGCGGGGGGGAAAAGTACTTC. The rearrangement joins TRBV10-1 to TRBJ2-4; 13 nucleotides match TRBD2. CDR3 length: 13 amino acids. Germline V gene data show CDR1 as WNHNN and CDR2 as SYGVQD (reference sequence). Losses at the gene ends were 2 bases for V and 14 bases for J; bases not matched to a gene: 3.

The gene calls are TRBV18 and TRBJ2-5; possible D gene TRBD2, 6 bases. The V gene lost 0 bases and the J gene lost 2 bases, with 10 bases spanning the gap. The CDR3 length is 15 residues. Germline CDR1 reads KGHSH; CDR2 reads LQKENI. DNA of the CDR3: TGTGCCAGCTCACCACCGTTGGGGGGACAAGAGACCCAGTACTTC. Translating it yields CASSPPLGGQETQYF.

This clone was seen a single time. The V gene is TRBV7-2, the J gene TRBJ1-1; perhaps TRBD1 as D (6 bases). With 1 base removed from V and 10 bases from J, the gap between germline ends came to 16 bases. From germline, CDR1 is SGHTA and CDR2 FQGNSA. This CDR3 comprises 14 residues. CDR3 region: CASSLGGGHGGAFF. In DNA form, the CDR3 reads TGTGCCAGCAGCTTAGGCGGGGGACATGGAGGAGCTTTCTTT.

The chain has TRBV9 and TRBJ2-3, with 8 positions matching TRBD2. The CDR3 covers 19 residues. V lost 0 bases to trimming and J lost 3 bases; unmatched junction nucleotides: 15. The germline CDR1 and CDR2 sequences are SGDLS and YYNGEE. CDR3 in DNA: TGTGCCAGCAGCGTAGAACCAGCGGGGGCCCTCAAAAGAACAGATACGCAGTATTTT. Translation gives CASSVEPAGALKRTDTQYF.

V gene TRBV5-4 combines with J gene TRBJ1-2; D is possibly TRBD1 (6 bases). Germline loops: CDR1 SGHNT, CDR2 YYREEE (reference sequence). V lost 4 bases, J lost 2 bases, and 6 bases lay in between. This CDR3 region has 12 residues. The CDR3 loop reads CASSQGNYGYTF. CDR3 sequence (DNA): TGTGCCAGCAGCCAGGGGAACTATGGCTACACCTTC. The full variable domain, completed using reference TRBV5-4 and TRBJ1-2, is ETGVTQSPTHLIKTRGQQVTLRCSSQSGHNTVSWYQQALGQGPQFIFQYYREEENGRGNFPPRFSGLQFPNYSSELNVNALELDDSALYLCASSQGNYGYTFGSGTRLTVV.

This clone was observed a handful of times. The chain joins TRBV4-1 to TRBJ1-4, with 10 positions matching TRBD1. The CDR3 runs to 14 residues. Germline V gene sequence: CDR1 MGHRA, CDR2 YSYEKL. With V trimmed by 0 bases and J by 9 bases, 1 base remained unmatched. Here the CDR3 reads CASSQEGQGKKLFF. In nucleotides, the CDR3 is TGCGCCAGCAGCCAAGAGGGACAGGGGAAAAAACTGTTTTTT.

This clone was seen at least ten times. This chain connects TRBV19 to TRBJ2-1; perhaps TRBD1 as D (6 bases). Trimming removed 5 bases at V and 6 bases at J, with 14 bases between. The CDR3 is 14 amino acids. In germline, CDR1 is LNHDA, CDR2 SQIVND (reference sequence). Here the CDR3 reads CASSLQGEVNEQFF. The CDR3 DNA reads TGTGCCAGTAGTTTACAGGGAGAGGTCAATGAGCAGTTCTTC.

The V gene is TRBV5-1, the J gene TRBJ2-5; possible D gene TRBD1, 6 bases. This CDR3 has 14 residues. Germline loops: CDR1 SGHRS, CDR2 YFSETQ. Trimming took off 4 bases at V and 2 bases at J, with 12 bases between the two ends. The CDR3 coding sequence is TGCGCCAGCAGCATAGTGGGGGCACAAGAGACCCAGTACTTC. Encoded protein: CASSIVGAQETQYF.

The chain joins TRBV29-1 to TRBJ2-2; the D gene is possibly TRBD2 (6 bases). Germline values: CDR1 SQVTM, CDR2 ANQGSEA. Between the trimmed V and J ends, which lost 1 base and 3 bases, there was a span of 9 bases. The CDR3 length is 14 residues. CDR3 sequence (DNA): TGCAGCGTTGAAGGCAGGAGGGACACCGGGGAGCTGTTTTTT. It is translated as CSVEGRRDTGELFF.

The chain links TRBV5-4 to TRBJ2-3, with 7 bases fitting TRBD2. Trimming took 4 bases from V and 6 from J; bases not matched to a gene: 11. This CDR3 region has 15 residues. Germline CDR1 and CDR2: SGHNT and YYREEE (reference sequence). CDR3 loop: CASSTRGGGLDTQYF. CDR3 bases: TGTGCCAGCAGCACCCGTGGCGGGGGTCTTGATACGCAGTATTTT. Variable domain in full (rest from reference TRBV5-4 and TRBJ2-3): ETGVTQSPTHLIKTRGQQVTLRCSSQSGHNTVSWYQQALGQGPQFIFQYYREEENGRGNFPPRFSGLQFPNYSSELNVNALELDDSALYLCASSTRGGGLDTQYFGPGTRLTVL.

This chain connects TRBV18 to TRBJ2-3; 7 bases map to TRBD2. From germline, CDR1 is KGHSH and CDR2 LQKENI. Trimming at V came to 2 bases and at J to 0 bases, leaving 2 bases not matched to a gene. The CDR3 runs to 15 residues. In DNA, the CDR3 is TGTGCCAGCTCACCAATGCGGGGGAGCACAGATACGCAGTATTTT. Encoded protein: CASSPMRGSTDTQYF.

The chain joins TRBV5-1 to TRBJ1-1, with 9 bases identical to TRBD1. V was clipped by 4 bases and J by 7 bases; unmatched bases: 11. The CDR3 runs to 15 residues. Per the germline V gene, CDR1 is SGHRS and CDR2 is YFSETQ. CDR3 in amino acids: CASSTSPQGAIEAFF. CDR3 in DNA: TGCGCCAGCAGCACCTCGCCACAGGGGGCCATTGAAGCTTTCTTT.

Details on this clone: Compared with germline, one end of the junction differs, possibly owing to a read error. The genes are TRBV30 and TRBJ1-2, with 9 bases lining up with TRBD1. Germline V gives CDR1 GTSNPN, CDR2 SVGIG (reference sequence). The length of the CDR3 is 15 residues. The CDR3 coding sequence is TGTGCCTGGAGTCCCCCCCGACAGGGGGTATGGCTACACCTATTC. Amino acids: CAWSPPRQGVWLHLF.

V gene TRBV11-3 combines with J gene TRBJ2-7; D is unresolved. The CDR3 has 13 residues. In germline, CDR1 is SGHNT, CDR2 YENEEA. V was trimmed by 0 bases and J by 3 bases, leaving 6 bases between them. The CDR3 loop reads CASSLESFYEQYF. In DNA form, the CDR3 reads TGTGCCAGCAGCTTAGAATCGTTCTACGAGCAGTACTTC.

This clone came up once. The genes are TRBV6-5 and TRBJ1-2; possible D gene TRBD1, 5 bases. The CDR3 loop spans 15 amino acids. The V end was cut by 4 bases, the J end by 4 bases, with 16 bases between. CDR1 MNHEY and CDR2 SVGAGI come from the germline V gene. CDR3 sequence: CASSSPGDGGYGYTF. The CDR3 DNA is TGTGCCAGCAGTTCCCCGGGGGACGGAGGCTATGGCTACACCTTC.

V is TRBV7-2 and J is TRBJ2-3, with D maybe TRBD2 (6 bases). Looked up from germline, CDR1 is SGHTA and CDR2 is FQGNSA. This CDR3 is built from 15 residues. V shed 3 bases and J shed 0 bases, with 10 bases lying between them. CDR3 region: CASSFPGLSTDTQYF. DNA of the CDR3: TGTGCCAGCAGCTTCCCTGGACTAAGCACAGATACGCAGTATTTT.

The V call is TRBV7-2, the J call TRBJ1-3, with D perhaps TRBD1 (6 bases). CDR3 length: 18 residues. CDR1 and CDR2 from the germline V gene are SGHTA and FQGNSA. V was pared by 0 bases and J by 0 bases, with 15 bases between. The DNA of the CDR3 is TGTGCCAGCAGCTTAGCTAGTCGGGGGGCCTTCTCTGGAAACACCATATATTTT. Translation: CASSLASRGAFSGNTIYF.

The chain joins TRBV11-2 to TRBJ1-2; D is undetermined. Germline CDR1 and CDR2: SGHAT and FQNNGV. CDR3 length: 18 amino acids. The germline V and J ends were trimmed by 0 bases and 4 bases, with 21 bases remaining between them. The CDR3 is CASSLDARGGNLGYGYTF. The DNA of the CDR3 is TGTGCCAGCAGCTTAGACGCCCGGGGAGGGAACCTGGGCTATGGCTACACCTTC.

The V gene is TRBV6-5, the J gene TRBJ1-1; 7 positions match TRBD1. The CDR3 runs 13 residues. The germline V gene encodes CDR1 MNHEY and CDR2 SVGAGI. Germline trimming cut 6 bases from V and 4 bases from J; bases unmatched to any gene: 5. The CDR3 region has the DNA TGTGCCAGCAGGGTTCAGGGGGGCACTGAAGCTTTCTTT. Protein sequence: CASRVQGGTEAFF.

The chain links TRBV30 to TRBJ2-7; TRBD2 might be the D (6 bases). CDR3 length equals 13 residues. V was shortened by 3 bases and J by 2 bases, with 11 bases between the two germline ends. CDR1 is GTSNPN, CDR2 SVGIG, per germline (reference sequence). The CDR3 DNA follows: TGTGCCTGGAGGCCGACGGGAGCCTACGAGCAGTACTTC. Encoded protein: CAWRPTGAYEQYF.

This clone has only a few counts. This rearrangement joins TRBV7-2 to TRBJ1-2; D ambiguous. Trimming pared 2 bases from V and 6 bases from J, leaving 13 bases between. This CDR3 is built from 14 residues. The germline V gene has CDR1 SGHTA and CDR2 FQGNSA. The DNA of the CDR3 is TGTGCCAGCAGCTTAAACGAGGGATTCGATGGCTACACCTTC. It specifies CASSLNEGFDGYTF.

The chain joins TRBV9 to TRBJ2-3, with no clear D. The V end was cut by 6 bases, the J end by 1 base, with 9 bases between. CDR1 is SGDLS, CDR2 YYNGEE, per germline. The CDR3 has 13 amino acids. The CDR3 nucleotides read TGTGCCAGCACCCTAGGCCGCACAGATACGCAGTATTTT. Protein sequence: CASTLGRTDTQYF.

CDR3: CASSYSNSGSNEQFF. The CDR3 DNA follows: TGTGCCAGCAGTTACTCGAATTCGGGAAGCAATGAGCAGTTCTTC. V gene TRBV6-6 combines with J gene TRBJ2-1, with a possible D match to TRBD2 (5 bases). The ends were cut back, 0 bases at V and 6 bases at J, with 12 bases in the middle. The CDR3 length is 15 residues. CDR1 MNHNY and CDR2 SVGAGI come from the germline V gene (reference sequence).

The chain is built from TRBV5-8 and TRBJ1-5, with TRBD1 identical over 9 bases. CDR3 length: 14 amino acids. V shed 3 bases and J 6 bases; nucleotides not matched to a gene: 4. Per germline, CDR1 SGHTS and CDR2 YDEGEE. The CDR3 DNA is TGTGCCAGCAGCTCCGACAGGGGGAGTCAGCCCCAGCATTTT. Its translation: CASSSDRGSQPQHF.

The CDR3 here is CAARDRFSSNTEAFF. The CDR3 DNA follows: TGTGCCGCCAGAGACAGGTTCTCCTCGAACACTGAAGCTTTCTTT. This chain connects TRBV4-2 to TRBJ1-1; possible D gene TRBD1, 6 bases. The CDR3 totals 15 residues. The germline CDR1 and CDR2 sequences are LGHNA and YNFKEQ. Trimming shortened V by 11 bases and J by 1 base, and 20 bases separated the two germline ends.

The chain employs TRBV7-2 and TRBJ2-1; TRBD1 matches at 8 bases. V shed 4 bases and J 8 bases; nucleotides not matched to a gene: 10. Germline CDR1 is SGHTA and CDR2 is FQGNSA. The CDR3 runs 15 residues. The CDR3 DNA reads as TGTGCCAGCAGCTCCCAGGGGGCTGGGATCTATGAGCAGTTCTTC. This encodes CASSSQGAGIYEQFF.

This clone was seen a single time. The V and J genes are TRBV11-2 and TRBJ2-7; TRBD1 agrees at 9 bases. Germline trimming cut 3 bases from V and 6 bases from J; bases unmatched to any gene: 3. The germline gives CDR1 SGHAT, CDR2 FQNNGV. The CDR3 length is 13 residues. CDR3 nucleotide sequence: TGTGCCAGCAGCTTTTTGACAGGGGGCGAGCAGTACTTC. Residues: CASSFLTGGEQYF.